This TCR beta chain was recovered during a study of T-cell reconstitution after alpha-beta-depleted transplantation in children. Molecular barcoding with unique molecular identifiers was used for the TCRbeta library. TCRdb re-derived calls from the PCR reads in MiXCR, one entry per CDR3 protein. Altogether about 100,000 distinct CDR3 sequences are present, roughly 7.1% being singletons, with the ten largest covering over 15%. Trimming took 5 bases from V and 4 from J, leaving 10 bases between them. Germline V gives CDR1 SEHNR, CDR2 FQNEAQ (reference sequence). The CDR3 is 13 amino acids. The genes are TRBV7-9 and TRBJ2-3, with a tentative D call TRBD2 (6 bases). This TCR was recovered from a boy between 2 and 10 years old with acute lymphoblastic leukemia, due to receive a stem cell transplant. The sequencing here drew on PBMCs, taken before TCRalphabeta/CD19-depleted stem cell transplant. The CDR3 loop reads CASSPGEADTQYF. The CDR3 nucleotides read TGTGCCAGCAGCCCGGGGGAGGCAGATACGCAGTATTTT.